This T cell receptor beta chain emerged from a study of cytomegalovirus exposure and HLA in healthy donors. PCR primers comprised 60 Vbeta and 13 Jbeta primers. In the original analysis: A later analysis tallied 75 million to 80 million unique TCR beta chains, about 9.9 million of them shared. The repertoire was sequenced with immunoSEQ multiplex PCR; TCRdb's copy has only in-frame clones and lacks some. V and J calls and clone size are as listed in that table; D and trimming were resolved from the DNA. Its table records around 150,000 clones. V shed 5 bases and J shed 2 bases, with 9 bases lying between them. This CDR3 is 13 amino acids long. Germline V gives CDR1 SGHTA, CDR2 FQGNSA. As concerns this clone: What it binds is unknown.

Study results and limitations: Association of a missense DCLRE1C variant with TCR beta V- and J-gene trimming was reported in a later analysis. Most TCR sequences proved rare, with some public TCRs found in many donors. Analyses of presence and absence presupposed an approximately uniform sequencing depth across donors.

Sequenced sample: PBMCs. This TCR derives from a woman aged 55-69 years in good health and CMV-seronegative. V gene TRBV7-2 combines with J gene TRBJ1-2, with D possibly matching TRBD1 (5 bases). The CDR3 loop is CASSPDSNYGYTF. In nucleotides, the CDR3 is TGTGCCAGCAGCCCCGACAGCAACTATGGCTACACCTTC.